This T cell receptor beta chain comes out of a study of blood T cells in healthy people across ages. The wider study: Through template switching, about one barcoded beta molecule was captured per two T cells, as measured in model experiments.

This clonotype has just a few counts. Its antigen is not known. V was clipped by 8 bases and J by 1 base; unmatched bases: 8. The CDR3 extends over 16 amino acids. Overall study results and limits: Naive T cell percentage and TCR beta diversity correlated strongly.

The second PCR ran about 6 to 11 cycles with a sample-barcoded 5' primer and J-beta primers. Each CDR3 protein is one row after TCRdb ran MiXCR on the 5' RACE reads. This sample carries over 500,000 distinct CDR3 sequences, about 27% of them seen once, and the ten largest clones take 3% to 4%. These records were also assigned to another study, of T cells of mothers and their children. That source notes: Donors comprised a few healthy Caucasian mothers plus their six children. With unrelated pairs as the comparison, related mother-child pairs had a slightly higher overlap that was not significant.

The V and J genes are TRBV12-3 or TRBV12-4 and TRBJ2-2; 9 bases are a match to TRBD2. The sample consisted of blood. This clonotype originated in a boy aged 2-15 years in good health. CDR3 in DNA: TGTGCCAGCCCTCTAGGGACTAGCTTGAACACCGGGGAGCTGTTTTTT. This codes for CASPLGTSLNTGELFF.